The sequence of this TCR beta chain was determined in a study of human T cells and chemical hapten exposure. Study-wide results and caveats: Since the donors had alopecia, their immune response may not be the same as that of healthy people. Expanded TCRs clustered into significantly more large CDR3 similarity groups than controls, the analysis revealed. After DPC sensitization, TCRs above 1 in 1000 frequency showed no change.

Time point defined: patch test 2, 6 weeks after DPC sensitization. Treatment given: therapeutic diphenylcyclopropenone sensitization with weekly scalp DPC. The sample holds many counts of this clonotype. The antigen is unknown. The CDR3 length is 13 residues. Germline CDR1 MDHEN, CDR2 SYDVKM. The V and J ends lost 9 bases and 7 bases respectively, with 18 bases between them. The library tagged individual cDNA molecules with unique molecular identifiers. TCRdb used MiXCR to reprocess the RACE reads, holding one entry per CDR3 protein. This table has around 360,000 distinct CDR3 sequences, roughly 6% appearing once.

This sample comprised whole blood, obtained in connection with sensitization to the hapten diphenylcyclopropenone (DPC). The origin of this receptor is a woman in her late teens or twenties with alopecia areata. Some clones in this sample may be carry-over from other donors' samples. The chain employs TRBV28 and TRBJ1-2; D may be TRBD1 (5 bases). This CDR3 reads CASAGFGGLGYTF. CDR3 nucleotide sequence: TGTGCCAGTGCAGGGTTTGGGGGACTTGGCTACACCTTC.